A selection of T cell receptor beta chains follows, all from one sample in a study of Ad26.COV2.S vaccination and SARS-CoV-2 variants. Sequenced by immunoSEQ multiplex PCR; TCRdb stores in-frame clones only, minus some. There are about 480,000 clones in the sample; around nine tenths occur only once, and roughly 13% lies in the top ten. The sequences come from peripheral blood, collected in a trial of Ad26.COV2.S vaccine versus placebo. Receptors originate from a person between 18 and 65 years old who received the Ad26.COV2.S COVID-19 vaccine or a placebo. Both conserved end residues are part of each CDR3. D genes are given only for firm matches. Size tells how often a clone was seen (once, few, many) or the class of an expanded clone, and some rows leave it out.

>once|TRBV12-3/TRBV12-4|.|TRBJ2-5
CASSSMAETQYF
TGTGCCAGCAGTTCTATGGCCGAGACCCAGTACTTC
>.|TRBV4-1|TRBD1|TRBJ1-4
CASSPLAGGYEKLFF
TGCGCCAGCAGCCCCCTGGCAGGGGGCTATGAAAAACTGTTTTTT
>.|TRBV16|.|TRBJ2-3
CASSQTTDTQYF
TGTGCCAGCAGCCAAACCACAGATACGCAGTATTTT
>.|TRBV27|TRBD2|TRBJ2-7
CASSTGLAGAYEQYF
TGTGCCAGCAGTACCGGACTAGCGGGAGCCTACGAGCAGTACTTC
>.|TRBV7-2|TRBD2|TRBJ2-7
CASSLPGLAYEQYF
TGTGCCAGCAGCTTGCCGGGACTAGCCTACGAGCAGTACTTC
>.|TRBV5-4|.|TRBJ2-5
CASSFSRETQYF
TGTGCCAGCAGCTTCTCAAGGGAGACCCAGTACTTC
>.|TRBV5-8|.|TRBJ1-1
CASSLMLGGNTEAFF
TGTGCCAGCAGCCTCATGTTGGGCGGGAACACTGAAGCTTTCTTT
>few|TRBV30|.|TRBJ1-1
CAWSVAGQKAFF
TGTGCCTGGAGTGTGGCGGGGCAGAAAGCTTTCTTT
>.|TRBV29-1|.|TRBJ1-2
CSVEVARRGYTF
TGCAGCGTTGAAGTGGCAAGGAGGGGCTACACCTTC
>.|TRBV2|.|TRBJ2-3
CASSGSRHLTDTQYF
TGTGCCAGCAGTGGATCCCGACACCTCACAGATACGCAGTATTTT
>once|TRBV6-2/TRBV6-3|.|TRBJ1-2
CASSSTANYGYTF
TGTGCCAGCAGTTCGACGGCTAACTATGGCTACACCTTC
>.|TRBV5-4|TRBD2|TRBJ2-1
CASGRTSGVRVEQFF
TGTGCCAGCGGAAGGACTAGCGGGGTCCGGGTTGAGCAGTTCTTC
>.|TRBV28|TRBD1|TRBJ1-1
CASSSGTGNTEAFF
TGTGCCAGCAGTTCTGGGACAGGGAACACTGAAGCTTTCTTT
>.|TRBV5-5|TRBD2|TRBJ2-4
CASSAGGGVAAKNIQYF
TGTGCCAGCAGCGCTGGGGGGGGAGTTGCGGCCAAAAACATTCAGTACTTC
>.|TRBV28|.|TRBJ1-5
CASRPTLIRFGNQPQHF
TGTGCCAGCAGGCCTACCCTGATTCGGTTCGGCAATCAGCCCCAGCATTTT
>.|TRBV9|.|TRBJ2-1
CASSVLGSYNEQFF
TGTGCCAGCAGCGTTTTAGGCTCCTACAATGAGCAGTTCTTC
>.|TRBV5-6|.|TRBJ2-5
CASSPSWTGLGETQYF
TGTGCCAGCAGCCCGAGCTGGACTGGCCTAGGGGAGACCCAGTACTTC
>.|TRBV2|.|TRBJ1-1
CASSAGSTEAFF
TGTGCCAGCAGTGCGGGGAGCACTGAAGCTTTCTTT
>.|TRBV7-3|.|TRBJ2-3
CASSLRLPTDTQYF
TGTGCCAGCAGCTTAAGGCTACCCACAGATACGCAGTATTTT
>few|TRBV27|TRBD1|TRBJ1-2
CASTRYPGQFYGYTF
TGTGCCAGCACGCGCTACCCGGGACAGTTCTATGGCTACACCTTC
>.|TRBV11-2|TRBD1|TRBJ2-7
CASSLGSGTGIHEQYF
TGTGCCAGCAGCCTGGGCTCCGGGACAGGAATCCACGAGCAGTACTTC
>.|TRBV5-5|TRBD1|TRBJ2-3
CASSGQGADTQYF
TGTGCCAGCAGCGGACAGGGTGCGGATACGCAGTATTTT
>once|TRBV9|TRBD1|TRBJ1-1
CASSGGQSLTEAFF
TGTGCCAGCAGCGGGGGACAGAGCCTCACTGAAGCTTTCTTT